Listed below are T cell receptor beta chains from one sample, sequenced in a study of blood T cell repertoires in COVID-19. The protocol was immunoSEQ multiplex PCR, while the TCRdb copy is restricted to in-frame clones and leaves out a portion. This sample has approximately 140,000 clones, with almost 85% found just once. Material for sequencing was peripheral blood. Receptors were obtained from a human donor with acute or convalescent COVID-19. The donor label of this sample is uncertain. CDR3s include the opening cysteine and the closing phenylalanine or tryptophan. Fields, in order: D gene, clone size, V gene, J gene, CDR3 DNA, CDR3 protein. D genes are given only for firm matches. Some rows mark clone size as missing; the rest say once, few, many or name a class of expanded clone.

D: .; size: .; V: TRBV2; J: TRBJ1-3; DNA: TGTGCCAGCTCACTTAACGGTCCGGAGGTTGGAAACACCATATATTTT; CDR3: CASSLNGPEVGNTIYF
D: .; size: once; V: TRBV7-9; J: TRBJ2-7; DNA: TGTGCCAGCAGCTTAGGCTCGGGGGGCAGCTCCTACGAGCAGTACTTC; CDR3: CASSLGSGGSSYEQYF
D: TRBD1; size: .; V: TRBV5-4; J: TRBJ1-2; DNA: TGTGCCAGCAGCTTCAGAACAGGGGGCGACAACTATGGCTACACCTTC; CDR3: CASSFRTGGDNYGYTF
D: .; size: .; V: TRBV6-5; J: TRBJ1-4; DNA: TGTGCCAGCAGTTACAGGGAGGGGCCCAATGAAAAACTGTTTTTT; CDR3: CASSYREGPNEKLFF
D: TRBD2; size: .; V: TRBV5-1; J: TRBJ2-7; DNA: TGCGCCAGCAGCTTAAGTCTAGCGGGGACCGAGCAGTACTTC; CDR3: CASSLSLAGTEQYF
D: TRBD1; size: .; V: TRBV11-2; J: TRBJ1-2; DNA: TGTGCCAGCAGCTTAGCCGGGACAGGGGATGGCTACACCTTC; CDR3: CASSLAGTGDGYTF
D: TRBD1; size: .; V: TRBV6-1; J: TRBJ1-1; DNA: TGTGCCAGCAGTGATGCCCCGGGACAGGGGGCCGGAAGAAATAAAGAAGCTTTCTTT; CDR3: CASSDAPGQGAGRNKEAFF
D: TRBD2; size: .; V: TRBV2; J: TRBJ2-3; DNA: TGTGCCAGCAGTCCGGGACTAGGAGAAGCAGATACGCAGTATTTT; CDR3: CASSPGLGEADTQYF
D: TRBD1; size: .; V: TRBV30; J: TRBJ1-1; DNA: TGTGCCCTCGGGAGGGGGCAGAACACTGAAGCTTTCTTT; CDR3: CALGRGQNTEAFF
D: .; size: .; V: TRBV30; J: TRBJ1-1; DNA: TGTGCCTGGAGGGTCCAAGGGGTGGCTGAAGCTTTCTTT; CDR3: CAWRVQGVAEAFF
D: .; size: .; V: TRBV5-8; J: TRBJ1-2; DNA: TGTGCCAGCAGCTCAGGACAGCGGACCCAGGGCTATGGCTACACCTTC; CDR3: CASSSGQRTQGYGYTF
D: .; size: few; V: TRBV7-9; J: TRBJ1-4; DNA: TGTGCCAGCAGCTTAGGGGCAGTTAATGAAAAACTGTTTTTT; CDR3: CASSLGAVNEKLFF
D: .; size: .; V: TRBV6-1; J: TRBJ1-2; DNA: TGTGCCAGCAGTGAACAGTTCTCCAGGGTCGGCTACACCTTC; CDR3: CASSEQFSRVGYTF
D: .; size: .; V: TRBV7-8; J: TRBJ1-4; DNA: TGTGCCAGCAGCTTACATCAGGGTGGGAATGAAAAACTGTTTTTT; CDR3: CASSLHQGGNEKLFF
D: TRBD1; size: .; V: TRBV19; J: TRBJ1-2; DNA: TGTGCCAGTAGTACCCAGGGACAGGGTCCTCCCGGGAGTGGCTACACCTTC; CDR3: CASSTQGQGPPGSGYTF
D: TRBD1; size: .; V: TRBV5-8; J: TRBJ2-1; DNA: TGTGCCAGCAGTCGGGACAGCTCCTACAATGAGCAGTTCTTC; CDR3: CASSRDSSYNEQFF
D: .; size: .; V: TRBV5-1; J: TRBJ2-2; DNA: TGCGCCAGCAGCTTGACTGCGGGGAGAAACACCGGGGAGCTGTTTTTT; CDR3: CASSLTAGRNTGELFF
D: TRBD1; size: .; V: TRBV7-2; J: TRBJ1-1; DNA: TGTGCCAGCAGCATCAGACAGGGGGGCACTGAAGCTTTCTTT; CDR3: CASSIRQGGTEAFF
D: .; size: once; V: TRBV2; J: TRBJ1-6; DNA: TGTGCCAGCAGGCCCCTGAGACAGGACCTATCACCCCTCCACTTT; CDR3: CASRPLRQDLSPLHF
D: TRBD1; size: .; V: TRBV6-5; J: TRBJ2-7; DNA: TGTGCCAGCAGCTACAGGGGATCCTACGAGCAGTACTTC; CDR3: CASSYRGSYEQYF
D: .; size: .; V: TRBV11-2; J: TRBJ2-3; DNA: TGTGCCAGCAGCAAGGCTAGCCCTACCCCCACAGATACGCAGTATTTT; CDR3: CASSKASPTPTDTQYF
D: TRBD2; size: .; V: TRBV19; J: TRBJ2-7; DNA: TGTGCCAGTAGTTCACCGGGACTAGTGAACGAGCAGTACTTC; CDR3: CASSSPGLVNEQYF
D: .; size: .; V: TRBV11-3; J: TRBJ2-2; DNA: TGTGCCAGCGGGGCTGGACTAAACACCGGGGAGCTGTTTTTT; CDR3: CASGAGLNTGELFF
D: .; size: .; V: TRBV6-2/TRBV6-3; J: TRBJ1-2; DNA: TGTGCCAGCAGTTACTCGATTGGCAGGAACTATGGCTACACCTTC; CDR3: CASSYSIGRNYGYTF
D: .; size: .; V: TRBV10-3; J: TRBJ1-6; DNA: TGTGCCATCAGTACCGGGAAGCCTGATTCACCCCTCCACTTT; CDR3: CAISTGKPDSPLHF
D: TRBD1; size: .; V: TRBV7-2; J: TRBJ1-2; DNA: TGTGCCAGCAGCTTAGAAGGACAGGGTGCTATAAGCTACACCTTC; CDR3: CASSLEGQGAISYTF
D: TRBD1; size: once; V: TRBV7-6; J: TRBJ2-7; DNA: TGTGCCAGCAGCCCCGGACAGGGAAAGGCCTACGAGCAGTACTTC; CDR3: CASSPGQGKAYEQYF
D: TRBD1; size: .; V: TRBV5-1; J: TRBJ1-1; DNA: TGCGCCAGCAGCCCTTTGACAGGGGTGAACACTGAAGCTTTCTTT; CDR3: CASSPLTGVNTEAFF
D: .; size: .; V: TRBV29-1; J: TRBJ2-3; DNA: TGCAGCGTGCCACAGGCTAGCACAGATACGCAGTATTTT; CDR3: CSVPQASTDTQYF
D: TRBD1; size: .; V: TRBV10-3; J: TRBJ1-1; DNA: TGTGCCACGTCGGCAGGGGGGCAAGCTTTCTTT; CDR3: CATSAGGQAFF
D: .; size: .; V: TRBV4-3; J: TRBJ1-2; DNA: TGCGCCAGCAGCCGCGGGGTCCGCCTGTCGGAATATGGCTACACCTTC; CDR3: CASSRGVRLSEYGYTF
D: TRBD1; size: .; V: TRBV6-5; J: TRBJ1-2; DNA: TGTGCCAGCAGTCGGGACAGACTTAACTATGGCTACACCTTC; CDR3: CASSRDRLNYGYTF
D: TRBD2; size: .; V: TRBV2; J: TRBJ2-5; DNA: TGTGCCAGCAGCAGAGGGACTACGTCCCGAGAGACCCAGTACTTC; CDR3: CASSRGTTSRETQYF
D: TRBD1; size: once; V: TRBV19; J: TRBJ1-1; DNA: TGTGCCAGTAGTACCGGGACAGTTCTCCCTCTAATCTTT; CDR3: CASSTGTVLPLIF
D: .; size: .; V: TRBV19; J: TRBJ1-6; DNA: TGTGCCAGTAGTTTACCAGTTGTCGAATCACCCCTCCACTTT; CDR3: CASSLPVVESPLHF
D: .; size: .; V: TRBV19; J: TRBJ1-6; DNA: TGTGCCAGTACCGACGGGGGGCGCAGAAATTCACCCCTCCACTTT; CDR3: CASTDGGRRNSPLHF
D: .; size: .; V: TRBV7-6; J: TRBJ1-5; DNA: TGTGCCAGCAGCTTAGAGGCTGGGGCTCAGCCCCAGCATTTT; CDR3: CASSLEAGAQPQHF
D: TRBD2; size: once; V: TRBV29-1; J: TRBJ2-1; DNA: TGCAGCGTAGAAAGCGGGGGGGTTGAGCAGTTCTTC; CDR3: CSVESGGVEQFF
D: TRBD1; size: .; V: TRBV5-1; J: TRBJ1-1; DNA: TGCGCCAGCAGCCCCGGGACAGGGGGAACTGAAGCTTTCTTT; CDR3: CASSPGTGGTEAFF
D: .; size: .; V: TRBV3-1/TRBV3-2; J: TRBJ1-3; DNA: TGTGCCAGCAGCCCCGGACTTATCTCTGGAAACACCATATATTTT; CDR3: CASSPGLISGNTIYF
D: .; size: few; V: TRBV11-2; J: TRBJ1-2; DNA: TGTGCCAGCAGCCTCTACTCTCTTGGCTACACCTTC; CDR3: CASSLYSLGYTF
D: .; size: few; V: TRBV27; J: TRBJ1-3; DNA: TGTGCCAGCAGTTTATCGGGGGGTAACACCATATATTTT; CDR3: CASSLSGGNTIYF
D: TRBD1; size: .; V: TRBV7-2; J: TRBJ1-2; DNA: TGTGCCAGCAGTAGGGACAGGGGAGGCTACACCTTC; CDR3: CASSRDRGGYTF